This T cell receptor beta chain came from a study of monozygotic twins with inflammatory bowel disease. Study-level points and caveats: A lone strong IBD-associated signal or clonotype found no support.

Of note for this clonotype: The target antigen is unknown.

No DNA is given; TCRdb re-called the 5' RACE reads and lists each CDR3 protein once. This listing includes hundreds of thousands of distinct CDR3 sequences. Germline values: CDR1 LNHNV, CDR2 YYDKDF (reference sequence). The length of the CDR3 is 17 residues. The specimen sequenced was blood. The genes are TRBV15 and TRBJ2-1; TCRdb picks TRBD1, but there is no DNA to check that call. This clonotype originated in a human donor with ulcerative colitis or Crohn's disease, or a healthy co-twin of an affected twin (not recorded which). The CDR3 loop reads CATSRLMGHASYNEQFF.